The rows below give T cell receptor beta chains drawn from one sample of a study of blood T cell repertoires in COVID-19. The repertoire was sequenced with immunoSEQ multiplex PCR; TCRdb's copy has only in-frame clones and lacks some. In the table there are approximately 170,000 clones, more than 75% of which are singletons. The sample comprised peripheral blood. Source of these receptors: a man aged 50 to 60 who had recovered from COVID-19. CDR3s include the opening cysteine and the closing phenylalanine or tryptophan.

18	TRBV5-1	TRBJ2-4	CASSLATSGGAAKNIQYF
19	TRBV24-1	TRBJ1-5	CATSDFWVLDRCSNQPQHF
14	TRBV7-2	TRBJ2-3	CASSLVAITDTQYF
15	TRBV6-9	TRBJ1-2	CASSYGTGAGYGYTF
15	TRBV9	TRBJ2-7	CASGQLAPSSYEQYF
12	TRBV19	TRBJ2-3	CASSIGGGLQYF
14	TRBV6-5	TRBJ1-2	CASRATGPSYGYTF
15	TRBV20-1	TRBJ2-1	CSASLFGQSYNEQFF
15	TRBV2	TRBJ2-1	CASTPGGSSYNEQFF
14	TRBV15	TRBJ2-3	CATSRTRDTDTQYF
17	TRBV6-1	TRBJ2-4	CASSEATGTSAKNIQYF
15	TRBV7-9	TRBJ2-5	CASTSLGEGLKTQYF
11	TRBV3-1/TRBV3-2	TRBJ2-1	CASSLNNEQFF
17	TRBV4-1	TRBJ1-4	CASSQDQGATSNEKLFF
13	TRBV5-5	TRBJ1-2	CASSLDPIYGYTF
14	TRBV19	TRBJ2-1	CASSIQGGHNEQFF
14	TRBV30	TRBJ1-3	CAWSVSGSGNTIYF
15	TRBV4-1	TRBJ1-4	CASSQTGTGVEKLFF
16	TRBV7-2	TRBJ1-5	CASSTSGRGRGQPQHF
14	TRBV6-5	TRBJ2-7	CASSYSRGTGEQYF
14	TRBV6-6	TRBJ1-1	CASTISTVNTEAFF
13	TRBV2	TRBJ1-5	CASRGTGDQPQHF
15	TRBV11-1	TRBJ2-3	CASSLTGGVTDTQYF
14	TRBV19	TRBJ1-3	CASRSDRTGNTIYF
15	TRBV19	TRBJ2-2	CASSTVDTYTGELFF
16	TRBV6-6	TRBJ1-3	CASSSAQGGSGNTIYF
15	TRBV6-2/TRBV6-3	TRBJ2-7	CASSSSGTGGVEQYF
11	TRBV11-2	TRBJ2-7	CASSSTYEQYF
18	TRBV2	TRBJ2-1	CASSPGTSGRGSYNEQFF
15	TRBV14	TRBJ2-7	CASSSHGRDVYEQYF